The present entry profiles one T cell receptor (beta chain) with its context. The data stem from a study of CD8+CD57+ T cells in acquired aplastic anemia. Genomic DNA, serving as template, underwent TCR beta VDJ and CDR3 profiling. One entry per CDR3 protein results from TCRdb running MiXCR on the reads. The top ten clones hold about 15% of a sample with around 190,000 distinct CDR3 sequences, roughly half of them seen once. The germline CDR1 and CDR2 sequences are DFQATT and SNEGSKA (reference sequence). Trimming took off 4 bases at V and 6 bases at J, with 15 bases between the two ends. The CDR3 has 13 amino acids.

The chain links TRBV20-1 to TRBJ2-5; tentatively, D is TRBD1 (6 bases). What was sequenced was sorted CD4+, CD8+, or CD8+CD57+ T cells (not recorded which) from PBMCs. This receptor was obtained from a human donor in good health, serving as a control. The CDR3 coding sequence is TGCAGTGCTAAGAGGCCAGGGGAGAAGACCCAGTACTTC. Protein sequence: CSAKRPGEKTQYF.